This record covers a single T cell receptor beta chain. In its sample, this clonotype was seen a few times. The antigen it recognizes is unknown. Base qualities are not provided; no much larger clone lies one nucleotide away. The TCR beta CDR3 regions were amplified from RNA transcripts. A first-round RT-PCR of the TCR CDR3 used the HTBI primer set with the Qiagen OneStep RT-PCR kit. A second multiplex PCR round built the libraries, followed by size selection and purification. The libraries were sequenced on an Illumina HiSeq2000 using paired-end 100 bp reads. In the source study's methods: Raw data were processed with SOAPnuke, discarding reads with adapters, uncalled bases, mean Phred below 15, or no exact constant-primer or identifier match. COPE v1.2.5 was used to merge the high-quality paired reads, and each unique nucleotide sequence was defined as a clonotype. MiTCR v1.1 was used to align the clonotypes against IMGT TRBV, TRBD and TRBJ reference segments. Only V-J combinations with frequency above 0.0001, covering 99% to 99.2% of repertoires, were analysed. The TCS score was defined as F50 (clonal expansion) divided by E x V (chaos), with BLOSUM62-based TCRdist calculated between CDR3 peptides within each V-J. Welch's t-statistics and random forest reduced approximately 520 V-J features to some 14, which were used in a naive Bayes classifier (R e1071). TCRdb reprocessing: public reads trimmed at Q25 with fastp, clones called with MiXCR, in-frame beta chains kept. Every distinct CDR3 protein forms one entry, paired with its most common genes and DNA. The authors' filters were not applied to this entry. Here the sample has about 350,000 distinct CDR3 sequences; about 18% occur a single time. Jointly, the top ten make up 34% of the sample.

CDR1 and CDR2, looked up from the germline V gene (reference sequence), are LGHDT and YNNKEL. The CDR3 runs 15 residues from the cysteine to the phenylalanine. This entry keeps only the CDR3 DNA: 45 bases, framed from base 1. The V and J ends are trimmed by 3 bases and 6 bases, leaving 14 bases between them. The data are from a study of T cells in Graves' hyperthyroidism and ophthalmopathy (dated by TCRdb to about 2019). In terms of the full investigation: Peripheral blood was sampled at the time of initial diagnosis, prior to any treatment. TCR V-J signatures able to tell the groups apart were searched for in a discovery cohort of 100 patients, of whom fewer than 45 had Graves' ophthalmopathy and around 57 had stable Graves' hyperthyroidism. After blood sampling, hyperthyroidism patients were treated with methimazole at a starting dose of 30 mg daily, and ophthalmopathy patients were treated with high-dose intravenous methylprednisolone. An independent validation cohort of around 19 hyperthyroidism patients and over 15 patients who later progressed to ophthalmopathy tested prospective prediction of ophthalmopathy. The 100 discovery patients were randomly split 7:3 into training and test sets. Thyroid tissue and blood T-cell repertoires from more than five Graves' hyperthyroidism patients were also compared in the study. TCR Vbeta CDR3 sequencing of 130 to 150 peripheral blood samples (roughly 41 ophthalmopathy, some 75 hyperthyroidism and roughly 17 progressor patients) is reported in the paper.

Hyperthyroidism patients were newly diagnosed, had a disease duration of under 2 months, and were aged 18 to 65 years. Any patient with an uncontrolled infection, another autoimmune disease, pregnancy or lactation was excluded. Diagnoses were established on the basis of clinical symptoms, serum thyroxine and TRAb, thyroid ultrasound, and orbital computed tomography. Blood from progressor patients was collected at the time of first diagnosis with hyperthyroidism, before any ophthalmopathy symptoms had appeared. PBMCs were isolated from approximately 10 ml of fresh peripheral blood by Ficoll-Paque density gradient centrifugation. Progressor patients were first diagnosed with Graves' hyperthyroidism and then developed ophthalmopathy during follow-up. Trizol reagent was used to extract total RNA, and RNA quality was then checked on an Agilent 2100 Bioanalyzer. General conclusions and limits of the study: Ophthalmopathy was separated from stable hyperthyroidism by a 13 V-J signature model, with around 88% sensitivity and about 81% specificity obtained in cross-validation and 80%/75% obtained in testing. Most expanded thyroid clonotypes (frequency above 0.001) were also found in blood, which suggests that blood repertoires may mirror thyroid immune responses. In validation, progression to ophthalmopathy was predicted by the model with more than 65% sensitivity and 72.22% specificity, a median of roughly 6 months before onset. Sample size was not statistically predetermined, and blinding of investigators to group allocation was not performed.

The sequence derives from a woman between 25 and 40 years old with Graves' hyperthyroidism that later progressed to Graves' ophthalmopathy. The rearranged segments are TRBV3-1 and TRBJ2-2; perhaps TRBD1 is the D gene, with 6 bases matching. The sequenced sample consisted of blood. DNA sequence: TGTGCCAGCAGCCATTCTTCAGGGGTCGCCGGGGAGCTGTTTTTT. Protein translation: CASSHSSGVAGELFF.